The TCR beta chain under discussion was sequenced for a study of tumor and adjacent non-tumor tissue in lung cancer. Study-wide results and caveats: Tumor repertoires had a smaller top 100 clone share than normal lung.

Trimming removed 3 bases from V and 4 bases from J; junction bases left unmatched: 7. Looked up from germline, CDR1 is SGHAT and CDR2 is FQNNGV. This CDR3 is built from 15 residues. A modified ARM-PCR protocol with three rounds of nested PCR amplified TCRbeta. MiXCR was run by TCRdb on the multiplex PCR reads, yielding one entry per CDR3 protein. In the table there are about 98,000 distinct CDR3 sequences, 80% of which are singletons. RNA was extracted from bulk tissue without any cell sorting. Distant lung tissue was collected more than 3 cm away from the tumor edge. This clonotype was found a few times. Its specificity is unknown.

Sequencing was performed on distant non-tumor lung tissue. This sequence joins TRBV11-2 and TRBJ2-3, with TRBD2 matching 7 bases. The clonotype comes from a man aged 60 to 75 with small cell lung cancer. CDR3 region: CASSFFLAVADTQYF. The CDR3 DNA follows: TGTGCCAGCAGCTTTTTCCTAGCGGTGGCAGATACGCAGTATTTT.